The 4 T cell receptor beta chains below come from one sample, sequenced in a study of cytomegalovirus exposure and HLA in healthy donors. Use of 60 Vbeta and 13 Jbeta primers characterized the PCR. This table comes from immunoSEQ multiplex PCR, and its TCRdb copy is limited to in-frame clones, with some not included. The sample holds 140,000 to 150,000 clones; 75% are singletons and the top ten take 6% to 8.5%. Specimen: PBMCs. The source of these receptors is a man younger than 45 in good health and CMV-seronegative.

This clone appeared a few times. The chain recombines TRBV9 with TRBJ1-2; D remains unclear. The length of the CDR3 is 16 residues. In germline, CDR1 is SGDLS, CDR2 YYNGEE. V was cut by 4 bases and J by 0 bases, with 16 bases left in between. CDR3: CASSPFGQSSNYGYTF. The CDR3 DNA reads as TGTGCCAGCAGCCCTTTTGGGCAGTCTTCTAACTATGGCTACACCTTC.

V is TRBV6-6 and J is TRBJ2-7, with no clear D. Per the germline V gene, CDR1 is MNHNY and CDR2 is SVGAGI (reference sequence). The CDR3 length is 13 residues. Trimming pared 11 bases from V and 1 base from J, leaving 15 bases between. In DNA, the CDR3 is TGTGCCGGCCTTATGACTGATTCCTACGAGCAGTACTTC. It codes for CAGLMTDSYEQYF.

This sequence joins TRBV6-1 and TRBJ2-5, with 14 bases that match TRBD2. After removal of 5 bases from V and 4 bases from J, the junction contained 3 bases not matched to a gene. This CDR3 has 15 residues. From germline, CDR1 is MNHNS and CDR2 SASEGT. The CDR3 region is CASSLGLAGGETQYF. CDR3 sequence (DNA): TGTGCCAGCAGTCTAGGACTAGCGGGAGGAGAGACCCAGTACTTC.

V usage is TRBV28 and J usage is TRBJ1-4, with D possibly TRBD1 on 5 matching bases. Between the trimmed V and J ends, which lost 5 bases and 4 bases, there was a span of 17 bases. This CDR3 has 16 residues. Germline V lookup: CDR1 MDHEN, CDR2 SYDVKM. For the CDR3, the DNA is TGTGCCAGCAGTCTACTCTACGACAGTCGTAATGAAAAACTGTTTTTT. The encoded protein is CASSLLYDSRNEKLFF. Full variable domain (rest looked up from reference TRBV28 and TRBJ1-4): DVKVTQSSRYLVKRTGEKVFLECVQDMDHENMFWYRQDPGLGLRLIYFSYDVKMKEKGDIPEGYSVSREKKERFSLILESASTNQTSMYLCASSLLYDSRNEKLFFGSGTQLSVL.